The next 12 T cell receptor beta chains were all read from a single sample in a study of blood T cell repertoires in COVID-19. TCRdb's table, derived via immunoSEQ multiplex PCR, lists solely in-frame clones and lacks some. This sample yields about 200,000 clones, of which approximately 80% are seen a single time; less than 15% belongs to the top ten. The sample was peripheral blood. Receptors were obtained from a human donor in a cohort sampled during active COVID-19.

The V and J genes are TRBV4-1 and TRBJ1-4; D unresolved. Per the germline V gene, CDR1 is MGHRA and CDR2 is YSYEKL. V shed 1 base and J shed 2 bases, with 5 bases lying between them. This CDR3 spans 14 amino acids. CDR3 in amino acids: CASSQGRTNEKLFF. The CDR3 region has the DNA TGCGCCAGCAGCCAAGGCCGGACTAATGAAAAACTGTTTTTT.

The CDR3 nucleotides read TGTGCCACCAACGACAGGATCTATGGCTACACCTTC. Encoded protein: CATNDRIYGYTF. The V and J genes are TRBV7-2 and TRBJ1-2; D perhaps matches TRBD1 (6 bases). V was trimmed by 10 bases and J by 4 bases, leaving 13 bases between them. In germline, CDR1 is SGHTA, CDR2 FQGNSA. This CDR3 has 12 amino acids.

This clone ranks as medium-sized. The chain combines TRBV30 with TRBJ2-7, with D possibly matching TRBD1 (6 bases). Germline V gene data show CDR1 as GTSNPN and CDR2 as SVGIG (reference sequence). This CDR3 contains 11 residues. Trimming pared 4 bases from V and 8 bases from J, leaving 12 bases between. CDR3 region: CAWNSGDKQYF. CDR3 sequence (DNA): TGTGCCTGGAACTCCGGGGACAAGCAGTACTTC.

V is TRBV4-1 and J is TRBJ2-1; D is unresolved. The CDR3 extends over 16 amino acids. Germline CDR1 reads MGHRA; CDR2 reads YSYEKL. V lost 1 base to trimming and J lost 4 bases, with 14 bases between them. The CDR3 sequence: CASSQAIALNYNEQFF. CDR3 sequence (DNA): TGCGCCAGCAGCCAAGCAATCGCTCTAAATTACAATGAGCAGTTCTTC.

The gene calls are TRBV19 and TRBJ1-1; 8 bases align to TRBD1. V dropped 6 bases and J dropped 6; count of bases not matched to a gene: 12. Germline assignment: CDR1 LNHDA and CDR2 SQIVND (reference sequence). The CDR3 runs 15 residues. The CDR3 protein is CASRMQGAGIPEAFF. The CDR3 nucleotides are TGTGCCAGTAGGATGCAGGGGGCCGGTATCCCTGAAGCTTTCTTT.

The rearrangement uses TRBV28 and TRBJ1-1, with D tentatively TRBD1 (6 bases). The germline V gene has CDR1 MDHEN and CDR2 SYDVKM. With 5 bases removed from V and 2 bases from J, the gap between germline ends came to 12 bases. The CDR3 covers 14 residues. The CDR3 region is CASSILQGNTEAFF. The DNA for the CDR3 is TGTGCCAGCAGTATACTACAGGGTAACACTGAAGCTTTCTTT.

The chain links TRBV7-9 to TRBJ2-5; 8 nucleotides line up with TRBD1. The CDR3 has 15 amino acids. Per germline, CDR1 SEHNR and CDR2 FQNEAQ (reference sequence). J was trimmed by 4 bases and V by 6 bases; bases with no gene match: 10. The CDR3 DNA sequence: TGTGCCAGCAGGCTCCTGACAGGGGTCGGAGAGACCCAGTACTTC. It specifies CASRLLTGVGETQYF.

The table lists this clone with a count of one. Written as DNA, the CDR3 is TGTGCCACCAGTGGTATTGGTGACAGGGGCCAATACGAGCAGTACTTC. Translation gives CATSGIGDRGQYEQYF. The chain carries TRBV24-1 and TRBJ2-7; 8 positions agree with TRBD1. With 5 bases clipped from V and 4 bases from J, the junction kept 12 bases outside the gene matches. CDR3 length: 16 amino acids. Looked up from germline, CDR1 is KGHDR and CDR2 is SFDVKD.

This clone appeared a single time. J is TRBJ2-1 and V is TRBV6-2 or TRBV6-3; unclear D gene. The germline CDR1 and CDR2 sequences are MNHEY and SVGEGT. V shed 0 bases and J shed 0 bases, with 6 bases lying between them. The CDR3 is 15 residues long. The CDR3: CASSYSVSSYNEQFF. For the CDR3, the DNA is TGTGCCAGCAGTTACTCCGTTAGCTCCTACAATGAGCAGTTCTTC.

The chain combines TRBV19 with TRBJ2-5; D unclear. In germline, CDR1 is LNHDA, CDR2 SQIVND (reference sequence). Deletions cut 6 bases from V and 5 bases from J, with 7 bases between. There are 11 residues in the CDR3. CDR3 in DNA: TGTGCCAGTAGATCCTCGGAGACCCAGTACTTC. As protein: CASRSSETQYF.

The J gene is TRBJ2-7, the V gene TRBV2; 10 bases fit TRBD1. The CDR3 runs 14 residues. Germline V lookup: CDR1 SNHLY, CDR2 FYNNEI. Losses at the gene ends were 11 bases for V and 0 bases for J; bases not matched to a gene: 7. This CDR3 reads CAGKGQGPSYEQYF. The CDR3 DNA is TGTGCCGGAAAGGGACAGGGGCCCTCCTACGAGCAGTACTTC.

The chain links TRBV3-1 (or the pseudogene TRBV3-2) to TRBJ2-1; possibly TRBD2 for D (5 bases). Germline V CDR1 and CDR2: LGHDT, YNNKEL (reference sequence). The CDR3 runs to 16 residues. Trimming removed 7 bases at V and 0 bases at J, with 16 bases between. The CDR3 bases are TGTGCCAGCACCCCAGGCGGGTCCGCCTCCTACAATGAGCAGTTCTTC. Translating gives CASTPGGSASYNEQFF.